One and the same sample provided the 5 T cell receptor beta chains below, sequenced in a study of blood T cell repertoires in COVID-19. Assay: immunoSEQ multiplex PCR; the TCRdb copy retains only in-frame clones and omits some. The sample carries about 130,000 clones, approximately 90% recorded once. The sample was peripheral blood. Receptors originate from a man aged 55 to 69 with COVID-19, enrolled during active disease.

The chain combines TRBV6-2 or TRBV6-3 with TRBJ2-1, with TRBD2 identical over 14 bases. The junction had 8 bases not matched to a gene; V was cut back by 5 bases and J by 8 bases. The germline V gene encodes CDR1 MNHEY and CDR2 SVGEGT. CDR3 length: 16 residues. CDR3 nucleotide sequence: TGTGCCAGCAGTACTCCGGGACTAGCGGGGGTTTATGAGCAGTTCTTC. Amino acid sequence: CASSTPGLAGVYEQFF.

This chain connects TRBV2 to TRBJ1-1; 7 nucleotides match TRBD1. The CDR3 runs to 15 residues. V lost 10 bases to trimming and J lost 4 bases; unmatched junction nucleotides: 15. CDR1 and CDR2 (germline): SNHLY, FYNNEI. CDR3 in amino acids: CATEGNRGEITEAFF. The CDR3 bases are TGTGCCACCGAGGGGAACAGGGGCGAGATCACTGAAGCTTTCTTT. Combining the CDR3 with reference TRBV2 and TRBJ1-1 gives the whole variable domain EPEVTQTPSHQVTQMGQEVILRCVPISNHLYFYWYRQILGQKVEFLVSFYNNEISEKSEIFDDQFSVERPDGSNFTLKIRSTKLEDSAMYFCATEGNRGEITEAFFGQGTRLTVV.

The CDR3 DNA sequence: TGTGCCAGCAGTTTAAGGGGGACTGAAGCTTTCTTT. Its translation: CASSLRGTEAFF. V and J are TRBV28 and TRBJ1-1, with D maybe TRBD1 (6 bases). Germline values: CDR1 MDHEN, CDR2 SYDVKM. CDR3 length: 12 residues. V gave up 2 bases and J gave up 5 bases, with 6 bases separating them.

The J gene is TRBJ2-7, the V gene TRBV30; 8 nucleotides match TRBD1. The ends lost 1 base at V and 4 bases at J; junction bases unmatched: 12. Looked up from germline, CDR1 is GTSNPN and CDR2 is SVGIG (reference sequence). This CDR3 has 16 amino acids. This CDR3 reads CAWSGRTGSIRYEQYF. Written as DNA, the CDR3 is TGTGCCTGGAGTGGGAGGACAGGGTCTATACGGTACGAGCAGTACTTC.

This sequence joins TRBV7-8 and TRBJ1-2, with 10 bases lining up with TRBD1. The trim removed 3 bases at V and 5 bases at J, leaving 6 bases unmatched. Germline CDR1 is SGHVS and CDR2 is FQNEAQ. The CDR3 consists of 15 residues. The CDR3 loop reads CASSLPPGQGYGYTF. DNA for the CDR3: TGTGCCAGCAGCTTGCCGCCGGGACAGGGGTATGGCTACACCTTC. Full variable domain (outside the CDR3, taken from reference TRBV7-8 and TRBJ1-2): GAGVSQSPRYKVAKRGQDVALRCDPISGHVSLFWYQQALGQGPEFLTYFQNEAQLDKSGLPSDRFFAERPEGSVSTLKIQRTQQEDSAVYLCASSLPPGQGYGYTFGSGTRLTVV.